This T cell receptor beta chain appears in the sequencing data of a study of cytomegalovirus exposure and HLA in healthy donors. Looking at the study overall: Out of around 360 genotyped donors, 81% belonged to the Caucasian-associated ancestry cluster. Points from the study as a whole: Investigators reported 150 to 200 TCR beta chains as tied to cytomegalovirus. Later, TCR association rates were found to vary by HLA locus, highest for DRB1 and lowest for HLA-C.

About this clone: Its antigen remains unidentified. A read error may produce the germline difference seen at one junction end.

The PCR was carried out with 60 Vbeta primers and 13 Jbeta primers. Source study methods: An analysis performed later counted 81 million or so unique TCR beta chains (approximately 10 million of them shared). Profiled with immunoSEQ multiplex PCR; TCRdb holds only in-frame clones, not every one. That table is the source of V, J and clone size, and D and trimming were worked out from the DNA. The table records some 98,000 clones, 76% of them present only once. The CDR3 runs to 17 residues. Looked up from germline, CDR1 is SEHNR and CDR2 is FQNEAQ (reference sequence). This receptor was obtained from a man aged 35 to 55 in good health and CMV-seronegative. The sequencing input was PBMCs. J is TRBJ1-1 and V is TRBV7-9, with 12 nucleotides matching TRBD1. CDR3 residues: CSSSLPGQGAMNTEAFF. The CDR3 nucleotides read TGTTCCAGCAGCTTACCGGGACAGGGGGCGATGAACACTGAAGCTTTCTTT.